This T cell receptor (beta chain) was captured by sequencing in a study of CD8 T cells in ankylosing spondylitis. Findings of the study overall: Ankylosing spondylitis blood appeared to carry a characteristic TCR beta motif of several highly homologous variants.

This clonotype was observed a few times. Its antigen is undetermined. TCRdb reprocessed the 5' RACE reads via MiXCR and lists one record per CDR3 protein. The table shows roughly 700,000 distinct CDR3 sequences, with 19% occurring only once. The receptor was isolated from a male donor with ankylosing spondylitis. Sample: blood, either unsorted or a sorted T cell fraction (not recorded which).

CDR3 in amino acids: CASSQVGLPDTQYF. The CDR3 DNA follows: TGCGCCAGCAGCCAAGTCGGCCTTCCAGATACGCAGTATTTT. This chain joins TRBV4-1 and TRBJ2-3; D gene unclear. The V gene lost 1 base and the J gene lost 4 bases, with 9 bases spanning the gap. CDR1 and CDR2 from the germline V gene are MGHRA and YSYEKL. This CDR3 has 14 residues.